Following are 12 T cell receptor beta chains from one sample sequenced in a study of cytomegalovirus exposure and HLA in healthy donors. This PCR relied on a set of 60 Vbeta primers and 13 Jbeta primers. Method: immunoSEQ multiplex PCR; TCRdb's copy keeps in-frame clones and lacks some. The profile shows roughly 90,000 clones, around 77% of them singletons. The sequenced sample consisted of PBMCs. These receptors were collected from a man aged 25 to 40 in good health and CMV-seronegative.

The V gene is TRBV9, the J gene TRBJ2-3; D gene unclear. The CDR3 has 10 residues. Per the germline V gene, CDR1 is SGDLS and CDR2 is YYNGEE. Trimming took 7 bases from V and 6 from J, leaving 6 bases between them. The CDR3 is CASGADTQYF. The CDR3 nucleotides are TGTGCCAGCGGCGCGGATACGCAGTATTTT.

The genes are TRBV19 and TRBJ2-1; 11 bases fit TRBD1. CDR1 and CDR2 from the germline V gene are LNHDA and SQIVND (reference sequence). V shed 3 bases, J shed 9 bases, and the junction held 1 base outside the gene matches. The CDR3 spans 13 residues. As DNA, the CDR3 is TGTGCCAGTAGTATCGGGACAGGGGGTGAGCAGTTCTTC. Translating gives CASSIGTGGEQFF.

The V and J genes are TRBV4-1 and TRBJ1-1; D is unclear. Germline values: CDR1 MGHRA, CDR2 YSYEKL. Trimming took off 1 base at V and 0 bases at J, with 12 bases between the two ends. The CDR3 runs to 16 residues. The CDR3 spells CASSQVQNMMNTEAFF. Written as DNA, the CDR3 is TGCGCCAGCAGCCAAGTCCAGAACATGATGAACACTGAAGCTTTCTTT.

This chain links TRBV10-3 with TRBJ2-5; TRBD2 matches 7 bases. The CDR3 has 16 residues. The ends lost 4 bases at V and 1 base at J; junction bases unmatched: 9. CDR1 is ENHRY, CDR2 SYGVKD, per germline. The CDR3: CAISGTPGLPQETQYF. In DNA, the CDR3 is TGTGCCATCAGTGGGACTCCGGGACTACCCCAAGAGACCCAGTACTTC.

The chain recombines TRBV4-3 with TRBJ1-2, with D perhaps matching TRBD1 (5 bases). Trimming removed 5 bases at V and 6 bases at J, with 10 bases between. This CDR3 has 12 residues. Germline CDR1 LGHNA, CDR2 YSLEER. The CDR3 loop is CASSGGFDGYTF. CDR3 sequence (DNA): TGCGCCAGCAGCGGGGGGTTTGATGGCTACACCTTC.

J is TRBJ2-7 and V is TRBV9, with unresolved D. Per germline, CDR1 SGDLS and CDR2 YYNGEE. Trimming stripped 3 bases from V and 5 bases from J, with 6 bases between. This CDR3 has 11 amino acids. The CDR3 DNA is TGTGCCAGCAGCGGCGGCAACGAGCAGTACTTC. Its translation is CASSGGNEQYF. Supplemented by reference TRBV9 and TRBJ2-7, the full variable domain reads DSGVTQTPKHLITATGQRVTLRCSPRSGDLSVYWYQQSLDQGLQFLIQYYNGEERAKGNILERFSAQQFPDLHSELNLSSLELGDSALYFCASSGGNEQYFGPGTRLTVT.

V gene TRBV7-2 combines with J gene TRBJ1-1; D is possibly TRBD1 (5 bases). Trimming stripped 2 bases from V and 5 bases from J, with 12 bases between. Per the germline V gene, CDR1 is SGHTA and CDR2 is FQGNSA. CDR3 length: 14 amino acids. The DNA for the CDR3 is TGTGCCAGCAGCTTACCGACAACAGGAACTGAAGCTTTCTTT. It codes for CASSLPTTGTEAFF.

The chain uses TRBV2 and TRBJ1-1; no reliable D call. The length of the CDR3 is 15 residues. V dropped 6 bases and J dropped 0 bases, with 14 bases sitting between them. Germline CDR1 reads SNHLY; CDR2 reads FYNNEI. The CDR3 region has the DNA TGTGCCAGCAGGACGCTGGGCGCCTTGAACACTGAAGCTTTCTTT. Protein: CASRTLGALNTEAFF. Variable domain in full (rest from reference TRBV2 and TRBJ1-1): EPEVTQTPSHQVTQMGQEVILRCVPISNHLYFYWYRQILGQKVEFLVSFYNNEISEKSEIFDDQFSVERPDGSNFTLKIRSTKLEDSAMYFCASRTLGALNTEAFFGQGTRLTVV.

The DNA for the CDR3 is TGTGCCAGCAGCTTAAATAGAGAGCAGTTCTTC. The encoded protein is CASSLNREQFF. This sequence joins TRBV7-2 and TRBJ2-1, with D hard to call. The CDR3 runs to 11 residues. Germline lookup yields CDR1 SGHTA and CDR2 FQGNSA. Trimming took off 2 bases at V and 10 bases at J, with 6 bases between the two ends.

The V gene is TRBV5-1, the J gene TRBJ1-2, with D hard to call. With 2 bases removed from V and 3 bases from J, the gap between germline ends came to 11 bases. This CDR3 contains 14 residues. Germline CDR1 reads SGHRS; CDR2 reads YFSETQ. The CDR3, as DNA: TGCGCCAGCAGCTTCAGAGGGTCGGACTATGGCTACACCTTC. Its translation is CASSFRGSDYGYTF.

The J gene is TRBJ1-5, the V gene TRBV6-1; no firm D call. The CDR3 is made up of 14 amino acids. V lost 0 bases, J lost 6 bases, and 9 bases lay in between. From germline, CDR1 is MNHNS and CDR2 SASEGT. The CDR3 sequence is CASSEAPGFQPQHF. The CDR3 DNA follows: TGTGCCAGCAGTGAAGCCCCCGGGTTTCAGCCCCAGCATTTT.

The chain combines TRBV6-4 with TRBJ2-2, with D maybe TRBD1 (6 bases). The CDR3 totals 14 residues. Trimming pared 2 bases from V and 3 bases from J, leaving 7 bases between. CDR1 and CDR2 (germline): MRHNA, SNTAGT. The CDR3 DNA reads TGTGCCAGCAGTGACAACAGGGACACCGGGGAGCTGTTTTTT. Its protein product is CASSDNRDTGELFF.